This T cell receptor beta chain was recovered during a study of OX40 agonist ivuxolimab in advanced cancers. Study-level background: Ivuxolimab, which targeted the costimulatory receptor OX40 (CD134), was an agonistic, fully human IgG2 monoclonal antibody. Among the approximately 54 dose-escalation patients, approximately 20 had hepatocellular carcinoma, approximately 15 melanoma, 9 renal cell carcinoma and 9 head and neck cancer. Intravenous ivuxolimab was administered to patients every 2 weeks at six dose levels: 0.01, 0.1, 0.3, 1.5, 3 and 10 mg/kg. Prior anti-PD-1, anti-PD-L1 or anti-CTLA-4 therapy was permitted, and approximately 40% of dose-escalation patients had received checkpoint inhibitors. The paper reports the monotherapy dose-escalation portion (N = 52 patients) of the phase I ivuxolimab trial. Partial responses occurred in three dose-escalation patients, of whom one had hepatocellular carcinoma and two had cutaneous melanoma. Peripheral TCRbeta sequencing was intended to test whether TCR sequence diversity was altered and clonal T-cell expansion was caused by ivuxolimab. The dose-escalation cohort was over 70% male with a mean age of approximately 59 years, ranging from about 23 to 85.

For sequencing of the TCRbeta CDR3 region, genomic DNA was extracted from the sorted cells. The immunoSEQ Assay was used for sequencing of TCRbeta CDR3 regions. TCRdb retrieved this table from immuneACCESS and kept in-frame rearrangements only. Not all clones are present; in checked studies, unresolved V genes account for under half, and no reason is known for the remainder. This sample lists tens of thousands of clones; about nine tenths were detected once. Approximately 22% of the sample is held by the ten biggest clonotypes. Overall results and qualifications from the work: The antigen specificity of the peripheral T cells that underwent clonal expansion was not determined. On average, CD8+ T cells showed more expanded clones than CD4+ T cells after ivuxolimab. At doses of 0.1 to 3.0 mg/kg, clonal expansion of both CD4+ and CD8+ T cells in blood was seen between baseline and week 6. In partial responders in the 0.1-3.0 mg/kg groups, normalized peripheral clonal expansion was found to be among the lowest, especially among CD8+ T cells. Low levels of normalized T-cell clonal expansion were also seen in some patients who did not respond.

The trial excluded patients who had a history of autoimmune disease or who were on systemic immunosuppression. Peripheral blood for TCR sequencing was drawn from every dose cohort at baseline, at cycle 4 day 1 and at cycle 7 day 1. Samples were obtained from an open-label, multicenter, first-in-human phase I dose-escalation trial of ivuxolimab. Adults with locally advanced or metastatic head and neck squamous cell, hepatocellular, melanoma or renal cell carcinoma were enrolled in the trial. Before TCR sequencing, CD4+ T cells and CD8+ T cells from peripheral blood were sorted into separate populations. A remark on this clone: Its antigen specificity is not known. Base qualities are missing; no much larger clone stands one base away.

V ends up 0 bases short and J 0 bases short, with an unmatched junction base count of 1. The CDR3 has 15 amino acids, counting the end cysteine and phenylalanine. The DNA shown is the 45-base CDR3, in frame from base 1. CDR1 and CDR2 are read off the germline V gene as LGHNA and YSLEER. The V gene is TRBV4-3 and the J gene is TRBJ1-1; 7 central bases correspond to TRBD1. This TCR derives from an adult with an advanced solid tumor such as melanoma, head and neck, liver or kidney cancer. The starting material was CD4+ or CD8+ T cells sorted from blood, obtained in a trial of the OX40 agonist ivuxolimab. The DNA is TGCGCCAGCAGCCAAGACAGGGGGTTGAACACTGAAGCTTTCTTT. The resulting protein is CASSQDRGLNTEAFF.